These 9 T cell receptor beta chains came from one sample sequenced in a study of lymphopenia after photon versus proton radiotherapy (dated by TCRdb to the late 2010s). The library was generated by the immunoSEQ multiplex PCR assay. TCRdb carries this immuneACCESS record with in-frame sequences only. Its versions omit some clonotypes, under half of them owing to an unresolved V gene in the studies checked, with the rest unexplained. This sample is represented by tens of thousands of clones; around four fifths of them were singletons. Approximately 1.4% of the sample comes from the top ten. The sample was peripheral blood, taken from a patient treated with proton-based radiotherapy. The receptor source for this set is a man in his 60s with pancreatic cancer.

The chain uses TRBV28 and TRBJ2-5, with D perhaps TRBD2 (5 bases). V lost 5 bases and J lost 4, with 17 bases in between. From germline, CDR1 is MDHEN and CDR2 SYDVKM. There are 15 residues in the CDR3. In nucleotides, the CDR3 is TGTGCCAGCAGTCCACCTCCCGGACTCATAGAGACCCAGTACTTC. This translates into CASSPPPGLIETQYF.

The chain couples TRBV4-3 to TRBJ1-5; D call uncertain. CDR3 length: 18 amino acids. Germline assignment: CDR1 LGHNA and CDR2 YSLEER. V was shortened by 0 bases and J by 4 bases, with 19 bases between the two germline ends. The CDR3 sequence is CASSQESPPAGFNQPQHF. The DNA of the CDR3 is TGCGCCAGCAGCCAAGAAAGCCCCCCGGCGGGGTTTAATCAGCCCCAGCATTTT.

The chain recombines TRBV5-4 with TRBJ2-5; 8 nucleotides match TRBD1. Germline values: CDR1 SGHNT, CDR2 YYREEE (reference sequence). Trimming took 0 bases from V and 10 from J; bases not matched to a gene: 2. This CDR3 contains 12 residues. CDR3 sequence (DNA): TGTGCCAGCAGCTTGGACAGGGGGGACCAGTACTTC. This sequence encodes CASSLDRGDQYF.

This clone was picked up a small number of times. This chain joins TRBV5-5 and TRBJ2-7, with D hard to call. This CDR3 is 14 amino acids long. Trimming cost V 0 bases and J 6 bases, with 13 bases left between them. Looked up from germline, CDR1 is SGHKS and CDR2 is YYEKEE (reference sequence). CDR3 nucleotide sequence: TGTGCCAGCAGCTTGGACATCGGTTCGGGCGAGCAGTACTTC. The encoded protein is CASSLDIGSGEQYF.

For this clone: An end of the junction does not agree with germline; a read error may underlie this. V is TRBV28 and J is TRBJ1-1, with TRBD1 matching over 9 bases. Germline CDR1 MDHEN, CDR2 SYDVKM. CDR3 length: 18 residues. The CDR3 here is CASIPLSGTGMSNAEAFF. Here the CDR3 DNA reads TGTGCCAGCATTCCCCTCTCCGGGACAGGGATGTCGAACGCTGAAGCTTTCTTT.

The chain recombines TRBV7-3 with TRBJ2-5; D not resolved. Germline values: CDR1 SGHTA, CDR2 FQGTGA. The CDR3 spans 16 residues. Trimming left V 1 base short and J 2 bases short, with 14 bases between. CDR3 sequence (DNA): TGTGCCAGCAGCTTAAAACTGCCCCCCGCACAAGAGACCCAGTACTTC. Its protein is CASSLKLPPAQETQYF.

The DNA for the CDR3 is TGTGCCAGCAGTCCAGTCCATTCACTGAACACTGAAGCTTTCTTT. This sequence encodes CASSPVHSLNTEAFF. V is TRBV6-1 and J is TRBJ1-1; D remains unclear. The germline V and J ends were trimmed by 5 bases and 0 bases, with 13 bases remaining between them. Germline V gives CDR1 MNHNS, CDR2 SASEGT. The CDR3 spans 15 residues.

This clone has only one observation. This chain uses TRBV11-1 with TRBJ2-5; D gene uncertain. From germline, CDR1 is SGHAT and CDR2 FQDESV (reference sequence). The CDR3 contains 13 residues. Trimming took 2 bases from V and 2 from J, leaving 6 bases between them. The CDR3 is CASSLPVQETQYF. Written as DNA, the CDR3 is TGTGCCAGCAGCTTACCAGTACAAGAGACCCAGTACTTC.

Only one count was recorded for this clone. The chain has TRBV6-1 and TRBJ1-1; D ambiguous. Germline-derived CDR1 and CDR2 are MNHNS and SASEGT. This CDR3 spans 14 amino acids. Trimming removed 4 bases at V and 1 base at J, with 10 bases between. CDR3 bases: TGTGCCAGCAGTGCAACTACATCGAACACTGAAGCTTTCTTT. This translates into CASSATTSNTEAFF.